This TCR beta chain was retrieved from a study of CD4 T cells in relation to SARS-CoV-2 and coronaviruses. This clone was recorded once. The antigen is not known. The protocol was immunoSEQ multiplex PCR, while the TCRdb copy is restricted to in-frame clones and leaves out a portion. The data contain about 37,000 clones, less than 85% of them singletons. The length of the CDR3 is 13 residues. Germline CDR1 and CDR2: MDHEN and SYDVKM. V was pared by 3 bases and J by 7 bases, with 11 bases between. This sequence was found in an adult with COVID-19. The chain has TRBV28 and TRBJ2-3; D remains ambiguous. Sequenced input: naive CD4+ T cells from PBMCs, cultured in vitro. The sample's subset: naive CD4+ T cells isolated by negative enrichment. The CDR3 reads CASSLMSMNTQYF. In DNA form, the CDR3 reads TGTGCCAGCAGTTTGATGAGTATGAATACGCAGTATTTT.